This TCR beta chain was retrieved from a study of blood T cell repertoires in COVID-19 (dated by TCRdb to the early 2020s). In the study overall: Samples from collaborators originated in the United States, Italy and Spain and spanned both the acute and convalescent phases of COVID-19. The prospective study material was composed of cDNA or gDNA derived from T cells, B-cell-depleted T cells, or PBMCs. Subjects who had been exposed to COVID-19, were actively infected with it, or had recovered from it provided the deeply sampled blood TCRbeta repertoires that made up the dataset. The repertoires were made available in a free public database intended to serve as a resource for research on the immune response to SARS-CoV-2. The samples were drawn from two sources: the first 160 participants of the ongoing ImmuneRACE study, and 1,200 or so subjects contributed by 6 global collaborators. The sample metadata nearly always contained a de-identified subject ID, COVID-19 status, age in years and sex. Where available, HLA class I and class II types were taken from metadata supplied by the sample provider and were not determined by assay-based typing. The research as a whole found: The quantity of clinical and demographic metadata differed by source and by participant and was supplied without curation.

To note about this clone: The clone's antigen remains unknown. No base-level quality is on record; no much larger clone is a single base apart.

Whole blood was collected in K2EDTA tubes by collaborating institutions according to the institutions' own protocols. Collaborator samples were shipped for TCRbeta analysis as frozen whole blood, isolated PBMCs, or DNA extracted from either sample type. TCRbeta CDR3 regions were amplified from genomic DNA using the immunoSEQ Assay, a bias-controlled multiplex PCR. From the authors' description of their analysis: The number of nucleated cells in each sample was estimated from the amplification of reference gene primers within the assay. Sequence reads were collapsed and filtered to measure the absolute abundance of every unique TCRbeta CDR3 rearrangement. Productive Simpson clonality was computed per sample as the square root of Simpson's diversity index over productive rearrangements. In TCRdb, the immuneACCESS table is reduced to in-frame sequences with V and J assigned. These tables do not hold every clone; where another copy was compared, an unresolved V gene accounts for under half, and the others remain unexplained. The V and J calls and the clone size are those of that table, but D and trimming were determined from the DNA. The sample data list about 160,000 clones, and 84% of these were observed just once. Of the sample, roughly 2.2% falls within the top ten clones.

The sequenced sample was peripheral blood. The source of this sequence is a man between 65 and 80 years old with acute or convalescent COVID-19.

The bases are TGTGCCAGCGGGCAGGCGATCTATAATTCACCCCTCCACTTT. Protein translation: CASGQAIYNSPLHF. The chain joins TRBV3-1 (or the pseudogene TRBV3-2) to TRBJ1-6, with no confidently assigned D gene. From its cysteine to its phenylalanine, the CDR3 spans 14 amino acids. The CDR3 DNA has 42 bases and is translated from base 1. V lost 8 bases and J lost 3 bases; the stretch between them is 11 bases long. CDR1 is given as LGHDT and CDR2 as YNNKEL, both from the germline V gene (reference sequence).